This T cell receptor (beta chain) was profiled in a study of control samples from healthy donors and cancer patients. Here immunoSEQ multiplex PCR was the method, and the copy in TCRdb shows in-frame clones only, minus some. Seen here are about 65,000 clones, 90% observed once, and the top ten hold 1% to 1.5%. Specimen: PBMCs. This sequence was found in a woman aged 45-65 years with colorectal cancer.

CDR3 nucleotides: TGTGCCAGCTCCCGGCAGGGACCGAGAGGCACAGATACGCAGTATTTT. Translation: CASSRQGPRGTDTQYF. This chain joins TRBV2 and TRBJ2-3; D is possibly TRBD1 or TRBD2 (5 bases each). Germline CDR1 SNHLY, CDR2 FYNNEI. CDR3 length equals 16 residues. Trimming took 8 bases from V and 1 from J, leaving 19 bases between them.